The 25 T cell receptor beta chains listed next were all sequenced from one sample in a study of T cell repertoires in cytomegalovirus infection. TCRdb fed the reads into MiXCR, producing one record per CDR3 protein. Of 150,000 to 200,000 distinct CDR3 sequences in the sample, approximately 20% were seen once. The sequencing input was PBMCs. These receptor sequences come from a human donor in good health (CMV status not recorded). Some clones in this sample may be carry-over from other donors' samples.

The chain recombines TRBV23-1 with TRBJ2-7; D gene uncertain. TRBV23-1 is designated an ORF whose function remains uncertain. V dropped 0 bases and J dropped 3 bases, with 6 bases sitting between them. The CDR3 sequence is 13 residues long. CDR3 protein: CASSQSSNYEQYF. The DNA of the CDR3 is TGCGCCAGCAGTCAATCTTCAAACTACGAGCAGTACTTC.

This clonotype was detected only a few times. The gene calls are TRBV28 and TRBJ2-3; 10 positions match TRBD2. The CDR3 runs to 17 residues. The V gene's germline CDR1 is MDHEN and CDR2 SYDVKM. V trimming: 3 bases; J trimming: 2 bases; junction bases outside the gene matches: 8. CDR3 sequence: CASSFSLAGETTDTQYF. Here the CDR3 DNA reads TGTGCCAGCAGTTTCTCGCTAGCGGGGGAGACCACAGATACGCAGTATTTT. Full variable domain (rest looked up from reference TRBV28 and TRBJ2-3): DVKVTQSSRYLVKRTGEKVFLECVQDMDHENMFWYRQDPGLGLRLIYFSYDVKMKEKGDIPEGYSVSREKKERFSLILESASTNQTSMYLCASSFSLAGETTDTQYFGPGTRLTVL.

In its sample, this clonotype was seen many times. The V gene is TRBV11-3, the J gene TRBJ2-3; 8 bases are a match to TRBD1. CDR3 size: 17 residues. Germline V lookup: CDR1 SGHNT, CDR2 YENEEA. The J segment lost 2 bases and the V segment lost 5 bases, leaving 12 bases of the junction unmatched. As DNA, the CDR3 is TGTGCCAGCAGCCTCGGACCCGACAGGGGCAACACAGATACGCAGTATTTT. Protein sequence: CASSLGPDRGNTDTQYF.

The V call is TRBV15, the J call TRBJ2-1; TRBD2 aligns across 9 bases. The CDR3 runs 14 residues. In germline, CDR1 is LNHNV, CDR2 YYDKDF (reference sequence). Unmatched junction bases numbered 5, after V lost 5 bases and J lost 6 bases. CDR3 DNA sequence: TGTGCCACCAGCGCGGGGGGGCCGAGCAATGAGCAGTTCTTC. Translation: CATSAGGPSNEQFF.

Notes on this clonotype: The missing conserved phenylalanine or tryptophan at the end of this CDR3 makes a read error likely. The chain carries TRBV20-1 and TRBJ2-7, with 15 bases lining up with TRBD2. The trim removed 6 bases at V and 5 bases at J, leaving 11 bases unmatched. Per germline, CDR1 DFQATT and CDR2 SNEGSKA (reference sequence). The CDR3 is 16 residues long. Here the CDR3 DNA reads TGCAGTGCCCACGGACTAGCGGGAGGGCCGAGGAACGAGCAGTACTCC. This codes for CSAHGLAGGPRNEQYS.

The CDR3 nucleotides read TGCGCCAGCAGCCAAGAGCGGCAGGTCCCGGGACCCCTCCACTTT. It codes for CASSQERQVPGPLHF. The V and J genes are TRBV4-1 and TRBJ1-6; unclear D gene. V dropped 0 bases and J dropped 12 bases, with 15 bases sitting between them. The germline V gene has CDR1 MGHRA and CDR2 YSYEKL. The CDR3 loop spans 15 amino acids.

This clonotype was picked up many times. This chain connects TRBV7-2 to TRBJ2-1; D is undetermined. Trimming stripped 6 bases from V and 9 bases from J, with 15 bases between. The CDR3 covers 13 residues. Germline V gene lookup returns CDR1 SGHTA and CDR2 FQGNSA. The CDR3 protein is CASRPQAPGEQFF. CDR3 bases: TGTGCCAGCAGGCCCCAGGCCCCCGGTGAGCAGTTCTTC.

This clonotype was detected only a few times. The chain joins TRBV6-6 to TRBJ2-7, with D perhaps matching TRBD1 or TRBD2 (5 bases each). CDR1 is MNHNY and CDR2 is SVGAGI in the germline V gene (reference sequence). The germline V and J ends were trimmed by 8 bases and 4 bases, with 18 bases remaining between them. This CDR3 contains 14 residues. In DNA, the CDR3 is TGTGCCAGCCACAGTGGGACGGGTGATTACGAGCAGTACTTC. It translates to CASHSGTGDYEQYF.

At least ten counts were recorded for this clonotype. The CDR3 nucleotides read TGCAGTGCTAGAGATCGAAAGGGGAACACTGAAGCTTTCTTT. Its protein product is CSARDRKGNTEAFF. The rearrangement links TRBV20-1 to TRBJ1-1; unclear D gene. CDR3 length: 14 amino acids. Germline CDR1 DFQATT, CDR2 SNEGSKA (reference sequence). Trimming left V 0 bases short and J 1 base short, with 9 bases between.

The V call is TRBV6-5, the J call TRBJ1-4; D is ambiguous. Germline CDR1 reads MNHEY; CDR2 reads SVGAGI. Trimming cost V 0 bases and J 3 bases, with 5 bases left between them. The CDR3 length is 14 residues. CDR3 bases: TGTGCCAGCAGTTACTCGCACCCTAATGAAAAACTGTTTTTT. Translation: CASSYSHPNEKLFF.

This clonotype was observed a handful of times. The chain is built from TRBV4-1 and TRBJ2-1, with 10 bases fitting TRBD2. V trimming: 0 bases; J trimming: 7 bases; junction bases outside the gene matches: 6. From germline, CDR1 is MGHRA and CDR2 YSYEKL. CDR3 length equals 16 residues. The CDR3 reads CASSQDHSGGVNEQFF. The CDR3, as DNA: TGCGCCAGCAGCCAAGATCACAGCGGGGGGGTGAATGAGCAGTTCTTC.

This clonotype was recorded at least ten times. The rearrangement joins TRBV7-2 to TRBJ2-3, with D maybe TRBD2 (5 bases). In germline, CDR1 is SGHTA, CDR2 FQGNSA. The CDR3 length is 12 residues. Trimming stripped 3 bases from V and 9 bases from J, with 10 bases between. The CDR3 DNA is TGTGCCAGCAGCTTCCCATCGGGAACGCAGTATTTT. Translation: CASSFPSGTQYF.

The CDR3 region has the DNA TGTGCCAGTAGTACCCGGGGTGACAACACCGGGGAGCTGTTTTTT. Translated: CASSTRGDNTGELFF. The chain carries TRBV19 and TRBJ2-2; TRBD2 might be the D (5 bases). The ends were cut back, 4 bases at V and 2 bases at J, with 11 bases in the middle. The CDR3 is 15 residues long. CDR1 is LNHDA and CDR2 is SQIVND in the germline V gene (reference sequence).

The sample holds many counts of this clonotype. This rearrangement joins TRBV28 to TRBJ2-5; D remains ambiguous. In germline, CDR1 is MDHEN, CDR2 SYDVKM. V dropped 7 bases and J dropped 6 bases, with 24 bases sitting between them. The CDR3 spans 16 residues. The CDR3 loop is CASNIDLAMGWQTQYF. DNA for the CDR3: TGTGCCAGCAACATAGACCTGGCGATGGGTTGGCAGACCCAGTACTTC. The whole variable domain, remainder taken from reference TRBV28 and TRBJ2-5, is DVKVTQSSRYLVKRTGEKVFLECVQDMDHENMFWYRQDPGLGLRLIYFSYDVKMKEKGDIPEGYSVSREKKERFSLILESASTNQTSMYLCASNIDLAMGWQTQYFGPGTRLLVL.

V usage is TRBV29-1 and J usage is TRBJ1-3, with D uncertain. CDR3 size: 14 residues. Germline lookup yields CDR1 SQVTM and CDR2 ANQGSEA. Trimming took off 5 bases at V and 0 bases at J, with 11 bases between the two ends. The DNA of the CDR3 is TGCAGCGTTTCAGGCGGAGACTCTGGAAACACCATATATTTT. This encodes CSVSGGDSGNTIYF. The full variable domain, completed using reference TRBV29-1 and TRBJ1-3, is SAVISQKPSRDICQRGTSLTIQCQVDSQVTMMFWYRQQPGQSLTLIATANQGSEATYESGFVIDKFPISRPNLTFSTLTVSNMSPEDSSIYLCSVSGGDSGNTIYFGEGSWLTVV.

J is TRBJ1-4 and V is TRBV20-1; D gene unclear. The germline V gene has CDR1 DFQATT and CDR2 SNEGSKA (reference sequence). This CDR3 spans 13 amino acids. V dropped 4 bases and J dropped 3 bases, with 9 bases sitting between them. As DNA, the CDR3 is TGCAGTGCTACCACGGTGGCTAATGAAAAACTGTTTTTT. This translates into CSATTVANEKLFF.

This chain uses TRBV6-6 with TRBJ1-5; D gene uncertain. The CDR3 consists of 15 residues. Trimming removed 0 bases from V and 0 bases from J, with 6 bases in between. Germline CDR1 is MNHNY and CDR2 is SVGAGI (reference sequence). The CDR3: CASSYSGNSNQPQHF. The CDR3 region has the DNA TGTGCCAGCAGTTACTCGGGGAATAGCAATCAGCCCCAGCATTTT.

In this sample, this clonotype turned up a few times. Since a much larger clone is just one base distant, this may be a read error. The CDR3 bases are TGTGCCAGCAGTGTAGGGGAGCGCGGACCCTACAATGAGCAGTTCTTC. Amino acids: CASSVGERGPYNEQFF. V usage is TRBV7-8 and J usage is TRBJ2-1; the D call may be TRBD1 or TRBD2 (5 bases each). Trimming removed 6 bases from V and 2 bases from J, with 17 bases in between. This CDR3 spans 16 amino acids. The germline gives CDR1 SGHVS, CDR2 FQNEAQ.

The chain is built from TRBV29-1 and TRBJ1-1; D possibly corresponds to TRBD1 (6 bases). In germline, CDR1 is SQVTM, CDR2 ANQGSEA. Deletions cut 6 bases from V and 0 bases from J, with 14 bases between. The CDR3 runs to 14 residues. The DNA for the CDR3 is TGCAGCGTCTACGGACAGAGCATGAACACTGAAGCTTTCTTT. As protein: CSVYGQSMNTEAFF.

The rearrangement joins TRBV12-3 or TRBV12-4 to TRBJ1-5, with D possibly being TRBD1 (6 bases). V gave up 3 bases and J gave up 1 base, with 13 bases separating them. The CDR3 loop spans 16 amino acids. Here the CDR3 DNA reads TGTGCCAGCAGTTTCTATGGCAGGGGAAGCAATCAGCCCCAGCATTTT. As protein: CASSFYGRGSNQPQHF.

This chain joins TRBV19 and TRBJ2-1; 9 bases are shared with TRBD2. Germline CDR1 is LNHDA and CDR2 is SQIVND (reference sequence). CDR3 length: 19 amino acids. Unmatched junction bases numbered 20, after V lost 4 bases and J lost 7 bases. The CDR3 spells CASSRQGTTPGLAFNEQFF. DNA for the CDR3: TGTGCCAGTAGTAGGCAGGGGACGACTCCGGGACTAGCTTTTAATGAGCAGTTCTTC.

This clonotype was picked up many times. V usage is TRBV7-2 and J usage is TRBJ2-3, with TRBD1 as a possible D gene (5 bases). CDR3 length equals 15 residues. Germline CDR1 and CDR2: SGHTA and FQGNSA. Deletions cut 5 bases from V and 5 bases from J, with 17 bases between. CDR3 DNA: TGTGCCAGCAGCCCGCAGTATGACAGAAAAGATACGCAGTATTTT. This translates into CASSPQYDRKDTQYF.

The table lists this clonotype with many counts. This chain links TRBV6-1 with TRBJ2-5; 9 bases are shared with TRBD1. Unmatched junction bases numbered 5, after V lost 4 bases and J lost 2 bases. CDR1 and CDR2 (germline): MNHNS, SASEGT. The CDR3 is 15 residues long. CDR3 sequence (DNA): TGTGCCAGCAGTGCCCGGGACAGGGCTCAAGAGACCCAGTACTTC. It translates to CASSARDRAQETQYF.

This clonotype was picked up one time. J is TRBJ1-4 and V is TRBV9; D perhaps matches TRBD1 (6 bases). V was trimmed by 1 base and J by 6 bases, leaving 10 bases between them. This CDR3 region has 14 residues. Germline loops: CDR1 SGDLS, CDR2 YYNGEE. This CDR3 is CASSVLGADEKLFF. The CDR3 DNA reads TGTGCCAGCAGCGTATTGGGGGCGGATGAAAAACTGTTTTTT.

The sample holds a few counts of this clonotype. V usage is TRBV12-3 or TRBV12-4 and J usage is TRBJ2-5; a possible D gene is TRBD2 (7 bases). V was pared by 7 bases and J by 5 bases, with 20 bases between. The CDR3 covers 15 residues. CDR3 residues: CASTPRGGARETQYF. In DNA, the CDR3 is TGTGCCAGCACCCCAAGGGGGGGGGCCAGGGAGACCCAGTACTTC.